This TCR beta chain was documented in a study of blood T cells in healthy people across ages. Study-wide results and limits: Shifts in expanded clonotypes may have been confounded by donor CMV status, which was unknown. A greater number of naive CD4+ cells and higher diversity distinguished long-lived donors from aged donors.

Caucasian individuals from Russia who were healthy and aged 6 to 90 acted as donors. About this clonotype: Antigen unknown.

It was with a sample-barcoded 5' primer and a J-beta primer mix that a second PCR of roughly 7 to 12 cycles was run. MiXCR was run by TCRdb on the 5' RACE reads, yielding one entry per CDR3 protein. The data contain approximately 1,700,000 distinct CDR3 sequences, roughly 43% of them singletons. The CDR3 loop spans 18 amino acids. Germline trimming cut 2 bases from V and 0 bases from J; bases unmatched to any gene: 10. Per germline, CDR1 MNHEY and CDR2 SVGAGI. The sequencing input was blood. The V gene is TRBV6-5, the J gene TRBJ2-1; 7 nucleotides agree with TRBD1. The source is a human donor in good health. The CDR3 sequence is CASSYPEMDRSSYNEQFF. The CDR3, as DNA: TGTGCCAGCAGTTACCCCGAGATGGACAGGAGCTCCTACAATGAGCAGTTCTTC.